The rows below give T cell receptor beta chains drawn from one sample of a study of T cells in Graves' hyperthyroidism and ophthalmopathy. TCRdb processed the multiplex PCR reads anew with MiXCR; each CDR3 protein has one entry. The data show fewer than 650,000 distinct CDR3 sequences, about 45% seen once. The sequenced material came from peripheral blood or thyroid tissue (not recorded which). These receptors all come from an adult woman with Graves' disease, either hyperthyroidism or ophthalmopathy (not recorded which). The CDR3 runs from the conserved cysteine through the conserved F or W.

CDR3 protein: CAISEPDRAYGYTF
V gene: TRBV10-3
J gene: TRBJ1-2

CDR3 protein: CASRNRRGNEQFF
V gene: TRBV5-6
J gene: -

CDR3 protein: CASSRAGEGTGELFF
V gene: TRBV7-6
J gene: TRBJ2-2

CDR3 protein: CSVMQRREAAYEQYF
V gene: TRBV29-1
J gene: TRBJ2-7

CDR3 protein: CASSLSGWRLQETQYF
V gene: TRBV7-9
J gene: TRBJ2-5

CDR3 protein: CASRNRLAGEETQYF
V gene: TRBV25-1
J gene: TRBJ2-5

CDR3 protein: CASSHRTGEGTGELFF
V gene: TRBV14
J gene: TRBJ2-2

CDR3 protein: CASSPSEQYF
V gene: TRBV18
J gene: TRBJ2-7

CDR3 protein: CSVASGRAGNEQFF
V gene: TRBV29-1
J gene: TRBJ2-1

CDR3 protein: CASSLAGSPRVGYTF
V gene: TRBV5-1
J gene: TRBJ1-2

CDR3 protein: CAISETGFGYEQYF
V gene: TRBV10-3
J gene: TRBJ2-7

CDR3 protein: CASSLAVGDGYTF
V gene: TRBV5-1
J gene: TRBJ1-2

CDR3 protein: CASSLLTSGSDGANVLTF
V gene: TRBV7-8
J gene: TRBJ2-6

CDR3 protein: CSASRGDQGAEAFF
V gene: TRBV20-1
J gene: TRBJ1-1

CDR3 protein: CSATPGLETQYF
V gene: TRBV20-1
J gene: TRBJ2-5

CDR3 protein: CASSVRVRGTEAFF
V gene: TRBV9
J gene: TRBJ1-1

CDR3 protein: CSVDGEQGHEQYF
V gene: TRBV29-1
J gene: TRBJ2-7

CDR3 protein: CASSLSPGWDYEQYF
V gene: TRBV7-9
J gene: TRBJ2-7

CDR3 protein: CASSQDRQLNTEAFF
V gene: TRBV4-3
J gene: TRBJ1-1

CDR3 protein: CASSVRDRTYEQYF
V gene: TRBV13
J gene: TRBJ2-7

CDR3 protein: CASGHPYVQYF
V gene: TRBV7-8
J gene: TRBJ2-7

CDR3 protein: CASGTGVHEQYF
V gene: TRBV25-1
J gene: TRBJ2-7

CDR3 protein: CASSRQGLYYEQYF
V gene: TRBV5-6
J gene: TRBJ2-7

CDR3 protein: CAISEEGTSGGETQYF
V gene: TRBV10-3
J gene: TRBJ2-5

CDR3 protein: CSVATGAGGNTIYF
V gene: TRBV29-1
J gene: TRBJ1-3

CDR3 protein: CASSLGISMSSPLHF
V gene: TRBV28
J gene: TRBJ1-6

CDR3 protein: CSATEDTDEAFF
V gene: TRBV29-1
J gene: TRBJ1-1

CDR3 protein: CASRLGYSNQPQHF
V gene: TRBV12-3/TRBV12-4
J gene: TRBJ1-5

CDR3 protein: CASSFSTGTQGYTF
V gene: TRBV13
J gene: TRBJ1-2